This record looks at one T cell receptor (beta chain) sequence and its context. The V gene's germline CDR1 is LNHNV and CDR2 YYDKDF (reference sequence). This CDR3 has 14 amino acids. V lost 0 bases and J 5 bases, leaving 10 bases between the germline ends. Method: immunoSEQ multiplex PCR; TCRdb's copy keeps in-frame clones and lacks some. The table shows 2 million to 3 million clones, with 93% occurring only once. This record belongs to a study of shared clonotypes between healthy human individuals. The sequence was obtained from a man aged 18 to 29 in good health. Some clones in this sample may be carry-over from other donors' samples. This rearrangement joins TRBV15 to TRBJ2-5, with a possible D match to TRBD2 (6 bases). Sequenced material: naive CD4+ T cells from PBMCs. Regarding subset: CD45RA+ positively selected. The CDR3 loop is CATSRDRGGETQYF. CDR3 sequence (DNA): TGTGCCACCAGCAGAGATCGTGGGGGGGAGACCCAGTACTTC.